These 15 T cell receptor beta chains came from one sample sequenced in a study of shared clonotypes between healthy human individuals (dated by TCRdb to about 2020). Libraries came from the immunoSEQ multiplex PCR assay. Sourced from immuneACCESS, this table was stored by TCRdb with only in-frame sequences that have V and J called. A share of the clones is absent; for the studies checked, an unresolved V gene accounts for under half, and the remainder has no known explanation. This sample holds around 2,000,000 clones; approximately 94% were observed only once. The ten biggest clones cover around 1.7% of the sample. CD8 naive samples were CD45RO-negative cells positively selected for CCR7, giving a CD45RA+CCR7+ population that excluded TemRA cells. The sequenced sample was naive CD8+ T cells from PBMCs. The cell subset or site label of this sample denotes: CD45RA+CCR7+. The receptors shown here come from a man in his late teens or twenties in good health. Some clones in this sample may be carry-over from other donors' samples.

The V and J genes are TRBV11-2 and TRBJ1-1, with D perhaps matching TRBD1 (5 bases). V gave up 5 bases and J gave up 6 bases, with 13 bases separating them. CDR3 size: 13 residues. The germline CDR1 and CDR2 sequences are SGHAT and FQNNGV. The CDR3 loop reads CASSPRDASEAFF. CDR3 DNA: TGTGCCAGCAGCCCGCGGGACGCATCTGAAGCTTTCTTT.

The sample holds a few counts of this clone. The CDR3 region has the DNA TGTGCCAGCAGTTTTAGCTGGGAAGCTTTCTTT. Its translation is CASSFSWEAFF. The V call is TRBV28, the J call TRBJ1-1; no definite D call. Trimming left V 3 bases short and J 8 bases short, with 7 bases between. Germline loops: CDR1 MDHEN, CDR2 SYDVKM. The CDR3 covers 11 residues.

The chain has TRBV13 and TRBJ2-3; maybe TRBD2 (6 bases). The V end lost 6 bases, the J end lost 4 bases, and 14 bases lay between the germline ends. CDR3 length: 14 residues. Germline V CDR1 and CDR2: PRHDT, FYEKMQ (reference sequence). The CDR3 nucleotides read TGTGCCAGCAGGGTAGCGGAGGAGGCAGATACGCAGTATTTT. The encoded protein is CASRVAEEADTQYF.

The gene calls are TRBV25-1 and TRBJ2-1, with unresolved D. Trimming left V 0 bases short and J 7 bases short, with 4 bases between. Per the germline V gene, CDR1 is MGHDK and CDR2 is SYGVNS. The CDR3 is 12 amino acids. CDR3 protein: CASSEYINEQFF. CDR3 DNA: TGTGCCAGCAGTGAATATATTAATGAGCAGTTCTTC. Together with reference TRBV25-1 and TRBJ2-1, the CDR3 gives the full variable domain: EADIYQTPRYLVIGTGKKITLECSQTMGHDKMYWYQQDPGMELHLIHYSYGVNSTEKGDLSSESTVSRIRTEHFPLTLESARPSHTSQYLCASSEYINEQFFGPGTRLTVL.

V and J are TRBV27 and TRBJ2-3, with 8 nucleotides matching TRBD2. Germline V gene data show CDR1 as MNHEY and CDR2 as SMNVEV (reference sequence). The CDR3 has 16 amino acids. Trimming at V came to 5 bases and at J to 3 bases, leaving 10 bases not matched to a gene. In DNA form, the CDR3 reads TGTGCCAGCAGTGCCCCCGGGGGGGGCTTGACAGATACGCAGTATTTT. It encodes CASSAPGGGLTDTQYF.

J is TRBJ2-7 and V is TRBV9; perhaps TRBD1 as D (5 bases). V was cut by 4 bases and J by 0 bases, with 14 bases left in between. There are 15 residues in the CDR3. Germline V gene data show CDR1 as SGDLS and CDR2 as YYNGEE. The CDR3 is CASSPGQASSYEQYF. CDR3 sequence (DNA): TGTGCCAGCAGCCCAGGGCAGGCGAGCTCCTACGAGCAGTACTTC.

V usage is TRBV30 and J usage is TRBJ2-5; D is unclear. This CDR3 has 11 residues. Germline CDR1 GTSNPN, CDR2 SVGIG (reference sequence). The V gene lost 0 bases and the J gene lost 4 bases, with 3 bases spanning the gap. For the CDR3, the DNA is TGTGCCTGGAGTGTATCAGAGACCCAGTACTTC. Translated: CAWSVSETQYF.

This clone was recorded only once. This chain joins TRBV5-1 and TRBJ2-3; 9 bases map to TRBD2. Trimming at V came to 5 bases and at J to 5 bases, leaving 6 bases not matched to a gene. Germline CDR1 reads SGHRS; CDR2 reads YFSETQ. The CDR3 covers 14 residues. The CDR3 spells CASRDQREVDTQYF. In DNA, the CDR3 is TGCGCCAGCAGGGACCAGCGGGAGGTAGATACGCAGTATTTT.

The V and J genes are TRBV7-9 and TRBJ2-5; TRBD2 aligns across 7 bases. Germline V gene data show CDR1 as SEHNR and CDR2 as FQNEAQ (reference sequence). V shed 7 bases and J 0 bases; nucleotides not matched to a gene: 5. This CDR3 has 14 residues. Here the CDR3 DNA reads TGTGCCAGCAAACCCAGCGGGGACCAAGAGACCCAGTACTTC. This translates into CASKPSGDQETQYF.

The CDR3 region is CASRHTQETQYF. The CDR3 region has the DNA TGTGCCAGCAGACACACCCAAGAGACCCAGTACTTC. The chain carries TRBV28 and TRBJ2-5; D remains unclear. This CDR3 is built from 12 residues. The V end was cut by 6 bases, the J end by 1 base, with 6 bases between. Germline V lookup: CDR1 MDHEN, CDR2 SYDVKM.

The CDR3 DNA reads as TGTGCCATCAGTGAGGGGGCGACCAAAAACATTCAGTACTTC. This gives the protein CAISEGATKNIQYF. The V call is TRBV10-3, the J call TRBJ2-4; a possible D gene is TRBD1 (5 bases). V was clipped by 2 bases and J by 2 bases, with 7 bases between them. The germline V gene has CDR1 ENHRY and CDR2 SYGVKD. The CDR3 is made up of 14 amino acids.

This chain links TRBV4-1 with TRBJ1-5, with 7 bases matching TRBD1. CDR1 is MGHRA, CDR2 YSYEKL, per germline. With V trimmed by 4 bases and J by 4 bases, 7 bases remained unmatched. This CDR3 is built from 15 residues. The CDR3 DNA reads as TGCGCCAGCAGCCCCAGACAGGGCCCAAATCAGCCCCAGCATTTT. As protein: CASSPRQGPNQPQHF.

The chain is built from TRBV7-9 and TRBJ2-7, with D hard to call. CDR1 is SEHNR, CDR2 FQNEAQ, per germline (reference sequence). Trimming removed 5 bases from V and 2 bases from J, with 13 bases in between. The length of the CDR3 is 14 residues. The CDR3 protein is CASSTAWPTYEQYF. CDR3 nucleotides: TGTGCCAGCAGCACCGCTTGGCCCACCTACGAGCAGTACTTC.

The rearrangement uses TRBV7-3 and TRBJ1-1; the match to TRBD1 covers 9 bases. The CDR3 is 14 amino acids. The J segment lost 8 bases and the V segment lost 2 bases, leaving 6 bases of the junction unmatched. Germline CDR1 SGHTA, CDR2 FQGTGA. The CDR3 DNA sequence: TGTGCCAGCAGCTTAGACGCACAGGGGGCCGAAGCTTTCTTT. Translation: CASSLDAQGAEAFF.

Turning to this clone: Other DNA variants within this sample encode the same CDR3. The rearrangement uses TRBV5-1 and TRBJ1-1, with D maybe TRBD1 (6 bases). The CDR3 has 13 amino acids. Trimming took off 2 bases at V and 4 bases at J, with 9 bases between the two ends. CDR1 SGHRS and CDR2 YFSETQ come from the germline V gene. The CDR3 nucleotides read TGCGCCAGCAGCTTACAGGGAAGCACTGAAGCTTTCTTT. Protein sequence: CASSLQGSTEAFF. The variable domain in full, completed from reference TRBV5-1 and TRBJ1-1, reads KAGVTQTPRYLIKTRGQQVTLSCSPISGHRSVSWYQQTPGQGLQFLFEYFSETQRNKGNFPGRFSGRQFSNSRSEMNVSTLELGDSALYLCASSLQGSTEAFFGQGTRLTVV.